The next 9 T cell receptor beta chains were all read from a single sample in a study of shared clonotypes between healthy human individuals (dated by TCRdb to the early 2020s). The library was obtained by the immunoSEQ multiplex PCR assay. TCRdb's version of the immuneACCESS table is confined to in-frame rearrangements and falls short of the full clone set. An unresolved V gene accounts for under half of the shortfall where checked; the remainder is of unknown origin. The sample includes fewer than 3 million clones, with 85% to 95% observed a single time. 0.37% of the sample goes to the ten largest clones. The sample comprised naive CD4+ T cells from PBMCs. In light of the paper, this sample's cell subset or site label describes: CD45RA+ positively selected. The receptors were sampled from a man aged 18-30 years in good health. Some clones in this sample may be carry-over from other donors' samples.

The chain carries TRBV6-5 and TRBJ1-3; tentative D call: TRBD1 (5 bases). Germline V gene data show CDR1 as MNHEY and CDR2 as SVGAGI. This CDR3 contains 15 residues. Trimming left V 5 bases short and J 0 bases short, with 11 bases between. The DNA of the CDR3 is TGTGCCAGCAGTCGGGACCTTTTCTCTGGAAACACCATATATTTT. Its translation: CASSRDLFSGNTIYF.

The chain employs TRBV18 and TRBJ1-4, with D possibly TRBD1 on 6 matching bases. Germline V gene data show CDR1 as KGHSH and CDR2 as LQKENI. With 0 bases removed from V and 7 bases from J, the gap between germline ends came to 18 bases. The CDR3 has 17 amino acids. The CDR3 DNA reads TGTGCCAGCTCACCACCGAGACTCCAGGGGAGAAGTGAAAAACTGTTTTTT. Its protein product is CASSPPRLQGRSEKLFF.

As regards this clone: Other DNA variants within this sample encode the same CDR3. The chain couples TRBV7-3 to TRBJ2-5, with TRBD2 matching over 10 bases. The CDR3 length is 14 residues. J lost 5 bases, V lost 5 bases, and 5 bases had no gene match. Germline V gene sequence: CDR1 SGHTA, CDR2 FQGTGA. CDR3 sequence (DNA): TGTGCCAGCAGCCTAGCGGGAGTCGGTGAGACCCAGTACTTC. Protein product: CASSLAGVGETQYF.

This clone was detected only a few times. The rearrangement links TRBV6-1 to TRBJ1-1, with D unresolved. This CDR3 is 13 amino acids long. V was trimmed by 2 bases and J by 3 bases, leaving 7 bases between them. The V gene's germline CDR1 is MNHNS and CDR2 SASEGT. CDR3 bases: TGTGCCAGCAGTGAAAGCTTCTACACTGAAGCTTTCTTT. Its protein product is CASSESFYTEAFF.

The chain is built from TRBV7-2 and TRBJ1-2, with D maybe TRBD1 (6 bases). Between the trimmed V and J ends, which lost 0 bases and 2 bases, there was a span of 7 bases. CDR3 length equals 14 residues. Per germline, CDR1 SGHTA and CDR2 FQGNSA. As DNA, the CDR3 is TGTGCCAGCAGCTTAGCTACAGGGAACTATGGCTACACCTTC. Translated, it gives CASSLATGNYGYTF.

The chain couples TRBV16 to TRBJ2-3; 9 nucleotides match TRBD2. Germline CDR1 and CDR2: KGHSY and FQNENV. V lost 1 base and J lost 2; bases outside the gene matches: 13. There are 19 residues in the CDR3. Here the CDR3 DNA reads TGTGCCAGCAGCCAATTGAGAGATTGGGCTAGCGGGACCACAGATACGCAGTATTTT. Encoded protein: CASSQLRDWASGTTDTQYF.

The CDR3 DNA is TGCGCCAGCACACACAGCAATGAGCAGTTCTTC. Amino acid sequence: CASTHSNEQFF. The V call is TRBV10-1, the J call TRBJ2-1, with D hard to call. Germline-derived CDR1 and CDR2 are WNHNN and SYGVQD (reference sequence). The CDR3 consists of 11 residues. V lost 7 bases and J 6 bases, leaving 7 bases between the germline ends.

This clone was recorded only once. The chain combines TRBV5-1 with TRBJ2-5, with 8 bases matching TRBD1. The V gene's germline CDR1 is SGHRS and CDR2 YFSETQ. The CDR3 runs 15 residues. J gave up 4 bases and V 1 base, and 6 bases lay outside the gene matches. The CDR3 DNA sequence: TGCGCCAGCAGCTTGCGGTCAGGGGGCGCAGAGACCCAGTACTTC. Amino acid sequence: CASSLRSGGAETQYF. Drawing the rest from reference TRBV5-1 and TRBJ2-5, the complete variable domain is KAGVTQTPRYLIKTRGQQVTLSCSPISGHRSVSWYQQTPGQGLQFLFEYFSETQRNKGNFPGRFSGRQFSNSRSEMNVSTLELGDSALYLCASSLRSGGAETQYFGPGTRLLVL.

The chain combines TRBV5-1 with TRBJ2-5, with 9 bases matching TRBD1. V lost 3 bases to trimming and J lost 2 bases; unmatched junction nucleotides: 5. The CDR3 extends over 15 amino acids. Germline values: CDR1 SGHRS, CDR2 YFSETQ. Here the CDR3 reads CASSWGTGLQETQYF. The CDR3 region has the DNA TGCGCCAGCAGCTGGGGGACAGGGCTGCAAGAGACCCAGTACTTC.